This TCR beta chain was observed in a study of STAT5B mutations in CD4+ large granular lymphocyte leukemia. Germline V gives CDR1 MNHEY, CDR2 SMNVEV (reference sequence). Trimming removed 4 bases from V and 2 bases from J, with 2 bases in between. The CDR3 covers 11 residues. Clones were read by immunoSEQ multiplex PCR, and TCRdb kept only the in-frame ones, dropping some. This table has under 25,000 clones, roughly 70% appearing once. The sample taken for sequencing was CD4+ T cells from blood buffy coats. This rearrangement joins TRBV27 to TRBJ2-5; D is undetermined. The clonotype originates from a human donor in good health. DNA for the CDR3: TGTGCCAGCAGTTCTCAAGAGACCCAGTACTTC. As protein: CASSSQETQYF.